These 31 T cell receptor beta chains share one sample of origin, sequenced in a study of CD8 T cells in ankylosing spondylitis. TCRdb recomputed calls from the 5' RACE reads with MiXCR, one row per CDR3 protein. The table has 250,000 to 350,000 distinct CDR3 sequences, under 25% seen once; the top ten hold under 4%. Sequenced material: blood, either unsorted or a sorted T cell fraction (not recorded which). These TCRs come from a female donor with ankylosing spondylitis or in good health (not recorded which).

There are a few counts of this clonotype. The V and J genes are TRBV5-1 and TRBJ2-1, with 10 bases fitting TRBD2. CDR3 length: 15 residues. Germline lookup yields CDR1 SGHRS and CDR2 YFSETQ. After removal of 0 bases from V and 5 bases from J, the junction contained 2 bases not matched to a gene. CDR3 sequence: CASSLALAGDNEQFF. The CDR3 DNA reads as TGCGCCAGCAGCTTGGCCCTAGCGGGAGACAATGAGCAGTTCTTC.

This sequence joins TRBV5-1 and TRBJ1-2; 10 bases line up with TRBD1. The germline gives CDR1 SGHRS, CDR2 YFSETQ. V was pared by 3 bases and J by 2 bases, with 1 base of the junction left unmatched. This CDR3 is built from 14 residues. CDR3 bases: TGCGCCAGCAGCTCGGGACAGGGGAACTATGGCTACACCTTC. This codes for CASSSGQGNYGYTF.

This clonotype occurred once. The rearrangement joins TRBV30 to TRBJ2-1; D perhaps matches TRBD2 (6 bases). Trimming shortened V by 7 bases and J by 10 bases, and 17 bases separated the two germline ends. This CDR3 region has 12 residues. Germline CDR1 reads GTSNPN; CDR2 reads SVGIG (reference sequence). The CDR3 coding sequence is TGTGCCTCCCGGGACTTACAACCGGAGCAGTTCTTC. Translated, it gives CASRDLQPEQFF.

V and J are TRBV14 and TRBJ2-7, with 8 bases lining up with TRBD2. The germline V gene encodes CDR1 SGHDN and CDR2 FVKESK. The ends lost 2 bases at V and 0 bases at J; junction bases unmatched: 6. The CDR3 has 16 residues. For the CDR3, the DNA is TGTGCCAGCAGCCAATTAGCGGGACATCCCTCCTACGAGCAGTACTTC. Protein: CASSQLAGHPSYEQYF.

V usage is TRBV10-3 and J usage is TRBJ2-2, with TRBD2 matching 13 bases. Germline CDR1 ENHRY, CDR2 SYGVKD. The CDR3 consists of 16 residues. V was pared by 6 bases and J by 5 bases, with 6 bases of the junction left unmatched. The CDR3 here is CAIRGLAGVGTGELFF. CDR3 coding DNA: TGTGCCATCAGAGGACTAGCGGGAGTCGGAACCGGGGAGCTGTTTTTT.

CDR3 amino acids: CASSLVLGGTQYF. CDR3 nucleotide sequence: TGTGCCAGCAGCTTGGTGCTGGGTGGGACCCAGTACTTC. The chain is built from TRBV5-6 and TRBJ2-5; D is unresolved. The V gene's germline CDR1 is SGHDT and CDR2 YYEEEE. The CDR3 sequence is 13 residues long. The V end lost 0 bases, the J end lost 7 bases, and 10 bases lay between the germline ends.

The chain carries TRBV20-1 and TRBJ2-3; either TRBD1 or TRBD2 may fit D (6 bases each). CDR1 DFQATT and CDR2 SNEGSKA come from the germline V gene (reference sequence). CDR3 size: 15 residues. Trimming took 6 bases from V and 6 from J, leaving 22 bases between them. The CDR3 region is CSALGKGGLGDTQYF. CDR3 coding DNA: TGCAGTGCCCTCGGGAAGGGGGGTTTAGGTGATACGCAGTATTTT.

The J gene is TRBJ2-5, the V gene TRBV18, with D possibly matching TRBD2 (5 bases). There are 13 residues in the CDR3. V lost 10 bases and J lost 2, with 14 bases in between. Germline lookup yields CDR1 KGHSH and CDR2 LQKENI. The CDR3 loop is CATQTTPQETQYF. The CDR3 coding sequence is TGTGCCACCCAGACTACTCCTCAAGAGACCCAGTACTTC.

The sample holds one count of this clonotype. The CDR3 DNA follows: TGTGCCAGTAGTATATCCCGGGACGGTGAGCAGTTCTTC. It codes for CASSISRDGEQFF. The rearrangement joins TRBV19 to TRBJ2-1; D assignment may be TRBD1 or TRBD2 (5 bases each). The germline V and J ends were trimmed by 2 bases and 9 bases, with 11 bases remaining between them. The CDR3 totals 13 residues. Germline V CDR1 and CDR2: LNHDA, SQIVND (reference sequence).

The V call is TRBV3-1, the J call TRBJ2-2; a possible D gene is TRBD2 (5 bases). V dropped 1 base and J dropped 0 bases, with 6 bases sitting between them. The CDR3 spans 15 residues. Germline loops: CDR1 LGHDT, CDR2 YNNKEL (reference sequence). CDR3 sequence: CASSQAGTNTGELFF. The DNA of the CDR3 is TGTGCCAGCAGCCAAGCGGGAACGAACACCGGGGAGCTGTTTTTT.

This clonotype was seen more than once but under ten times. In DNA, the CDR3 is TGTGCCAGCAGCATGTCATACGACCTTGGGGTTCAGTACTTC. Residues: CASSMSYDLGVQYF. J is TRBJ2-4 and V is TRBV7-2; D call uncertain. Germline CDR1 reads SGHTA; CDR2 reads FQGNSA. Trimming left V 5 bases short and J 11 bases short, with 19 bases between. The CDR3 covers 14 residues. Supplemented by reference TRBV7-2 and TRBJ2-4, the full variable domain reads GAGVSQSPSNKVTEKGKDVELRCDPISGHTALYWYRQSLGQGLEFLIYFQGNSAPDKSGLPSDRFSAERTGGSVSTLTIQRTQQEDSAVYLCASSMSYDLGVQYFGAGTRLSVL.

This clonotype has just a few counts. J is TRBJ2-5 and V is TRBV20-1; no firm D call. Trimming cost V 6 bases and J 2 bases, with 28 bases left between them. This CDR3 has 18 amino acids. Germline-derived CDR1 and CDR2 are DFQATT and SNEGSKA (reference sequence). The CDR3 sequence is CSAPAWGVPGVGQETQYF. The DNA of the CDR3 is TGCAGTGCCCCCGCCTGGGGTGTCCCTGGAGTCGGACAAGAGACCCAGTACTTC.

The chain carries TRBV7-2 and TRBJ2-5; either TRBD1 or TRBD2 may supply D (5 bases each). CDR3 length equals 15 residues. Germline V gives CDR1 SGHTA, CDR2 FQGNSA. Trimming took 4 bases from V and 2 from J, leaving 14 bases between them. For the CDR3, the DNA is TGTGCCAGCAGCTCCACCGGGACGATGCAAGAGACCCAGTACTTC. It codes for CASSSTGTMQETQYF.

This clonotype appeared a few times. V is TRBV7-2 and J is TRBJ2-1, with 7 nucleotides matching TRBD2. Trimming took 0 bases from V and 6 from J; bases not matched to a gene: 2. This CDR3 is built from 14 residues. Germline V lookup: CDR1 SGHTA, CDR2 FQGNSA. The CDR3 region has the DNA TGTGCCAGCAGCTTAGCGCGGGAGCCCAATGAGCAGTTCTTC. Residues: CASSLAREPNEQFF.

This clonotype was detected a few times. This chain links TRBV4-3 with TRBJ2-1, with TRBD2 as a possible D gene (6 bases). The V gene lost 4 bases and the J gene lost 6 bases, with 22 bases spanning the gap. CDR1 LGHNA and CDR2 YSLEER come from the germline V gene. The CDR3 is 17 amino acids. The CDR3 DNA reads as TGCGCCAGCAGCCGACGAACCGGGACTCAACCGGGCAATGAGCAGTTCTTC. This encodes CASSRRTGTQPGNEQFF.

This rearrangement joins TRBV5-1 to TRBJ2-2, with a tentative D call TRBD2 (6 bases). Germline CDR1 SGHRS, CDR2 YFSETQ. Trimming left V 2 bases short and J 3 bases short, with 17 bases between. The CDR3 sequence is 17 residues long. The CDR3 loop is CASSLEGSGVYTGELFF. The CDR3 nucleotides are TGCGCCAGCAGCTTAGAGGGCTCGGGGGTCTACACCGGGGAGCTGTTTTTT.

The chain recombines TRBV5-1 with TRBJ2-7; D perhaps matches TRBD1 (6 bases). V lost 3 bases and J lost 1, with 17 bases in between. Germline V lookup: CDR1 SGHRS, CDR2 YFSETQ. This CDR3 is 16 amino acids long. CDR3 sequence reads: CASSYEITGTSYEQYF. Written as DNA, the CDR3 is TGCGCCAGCAGCTACGAGATCACCGGGACATCCTACGAGCAGTACTTC.

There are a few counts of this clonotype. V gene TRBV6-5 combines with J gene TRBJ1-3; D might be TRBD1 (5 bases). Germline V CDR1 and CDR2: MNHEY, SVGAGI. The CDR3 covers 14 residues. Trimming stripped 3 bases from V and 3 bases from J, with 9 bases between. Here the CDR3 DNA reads TGTGCCAGCAGTTATGGGCAGGGTGGAAACACCATATATTTT. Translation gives CASSYGQGGNTIYF.

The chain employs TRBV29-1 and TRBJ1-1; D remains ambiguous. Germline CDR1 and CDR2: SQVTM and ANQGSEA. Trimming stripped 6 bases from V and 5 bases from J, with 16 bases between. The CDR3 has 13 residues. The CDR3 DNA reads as TGCAGCGTCCCGAAGGAGGGTAGGACTGAAGCTTTCTTT. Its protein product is CSVPKEGRTEAFF.

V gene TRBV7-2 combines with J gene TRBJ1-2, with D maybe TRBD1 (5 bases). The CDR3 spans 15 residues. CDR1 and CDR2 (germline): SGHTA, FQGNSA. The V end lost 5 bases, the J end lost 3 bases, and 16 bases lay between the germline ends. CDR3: CASSLGAGRDYGYTF. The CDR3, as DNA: TGTGCCAGCAGCCTCGGGGCAGGACGGGACTATGGCTACACCTTC.

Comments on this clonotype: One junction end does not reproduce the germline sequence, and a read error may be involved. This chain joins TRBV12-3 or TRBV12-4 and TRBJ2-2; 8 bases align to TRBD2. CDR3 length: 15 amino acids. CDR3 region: CASSLSGSRTGEVFF. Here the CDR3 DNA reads TGTGCCAGCAGTTTAAGCGGGAGCAGAACCGGGGAGGTGTTTTTT.

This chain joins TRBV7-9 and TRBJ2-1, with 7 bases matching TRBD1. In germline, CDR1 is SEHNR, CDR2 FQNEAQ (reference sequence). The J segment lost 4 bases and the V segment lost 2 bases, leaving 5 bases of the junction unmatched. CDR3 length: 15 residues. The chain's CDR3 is CASSLPQGPYNEQFF. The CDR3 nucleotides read TGTGCCAGCAGCTTACCACAGGGGCCGTACAATGAGCAGTTCTTC.

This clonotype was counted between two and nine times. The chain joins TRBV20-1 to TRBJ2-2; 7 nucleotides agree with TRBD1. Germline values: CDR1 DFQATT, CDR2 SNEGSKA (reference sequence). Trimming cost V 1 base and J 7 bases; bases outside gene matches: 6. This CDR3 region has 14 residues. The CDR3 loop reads CSARVHRGGGELFF. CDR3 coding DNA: TGCAGTGCTAGAGTCCACAGGGGTGGCGGGGAGCTGTTTTTT.

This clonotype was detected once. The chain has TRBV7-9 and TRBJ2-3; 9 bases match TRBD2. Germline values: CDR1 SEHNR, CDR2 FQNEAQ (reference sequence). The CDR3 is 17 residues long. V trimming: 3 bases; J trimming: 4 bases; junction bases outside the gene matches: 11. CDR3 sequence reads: CASSFSGTSPSPDTQYF. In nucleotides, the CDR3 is TGTGCCAGCAGCTTTTCCGGGACTAGCCCCTCCCCAGATACGCAGTATTTT.

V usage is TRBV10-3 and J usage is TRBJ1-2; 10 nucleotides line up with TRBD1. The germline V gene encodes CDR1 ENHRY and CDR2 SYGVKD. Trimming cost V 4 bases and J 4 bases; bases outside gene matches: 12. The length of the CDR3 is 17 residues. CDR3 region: CAISGDRDRGLGYGYTF. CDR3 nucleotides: TGTGCCATCAGTGGGGATCGGGACAGGGGCCTAGGCTATGGCTACACCTTC.

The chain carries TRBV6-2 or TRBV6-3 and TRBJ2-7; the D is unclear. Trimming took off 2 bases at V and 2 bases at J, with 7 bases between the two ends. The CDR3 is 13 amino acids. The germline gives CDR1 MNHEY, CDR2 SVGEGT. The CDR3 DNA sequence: TGTGCCAGCAGTTACCAACCCACCTACGAGCAGTACTTC. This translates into CASSYQPTYEQYF.

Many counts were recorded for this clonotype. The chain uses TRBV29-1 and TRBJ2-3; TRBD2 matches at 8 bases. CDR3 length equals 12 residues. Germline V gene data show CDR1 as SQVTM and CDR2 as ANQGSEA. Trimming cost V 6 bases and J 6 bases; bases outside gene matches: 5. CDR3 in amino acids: CSVPGGRDTQYF. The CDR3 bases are TGCAGCGTCCCCGGCGGGAGGGATACGCAGTATTTT.

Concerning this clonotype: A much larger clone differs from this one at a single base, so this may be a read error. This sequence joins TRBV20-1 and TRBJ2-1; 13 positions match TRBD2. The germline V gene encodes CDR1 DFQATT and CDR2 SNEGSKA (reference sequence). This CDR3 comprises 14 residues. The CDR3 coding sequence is TGCAATGCCCGGACTAGCGGGAGAAGGAATGAGCAGTTCTTC. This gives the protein CNARTSGRRNEQFF.

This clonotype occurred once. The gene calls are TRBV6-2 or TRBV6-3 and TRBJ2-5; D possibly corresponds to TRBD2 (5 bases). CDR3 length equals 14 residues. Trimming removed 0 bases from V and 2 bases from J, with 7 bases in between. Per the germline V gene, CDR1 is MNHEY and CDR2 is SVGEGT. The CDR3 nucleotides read TGTGCCAGCAGTTACTCCCCGGGACAAGAGACCCAGTACTTC. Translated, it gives CASSYSPGQETQYF.

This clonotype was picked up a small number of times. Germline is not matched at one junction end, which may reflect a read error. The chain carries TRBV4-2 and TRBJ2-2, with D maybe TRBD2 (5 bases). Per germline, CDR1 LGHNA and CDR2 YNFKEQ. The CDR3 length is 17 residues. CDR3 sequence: CASSQDRSGPKTGELFF. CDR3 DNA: TGTGCCAGCAGCCAAGATAGGAGCGGCCCGAAGACCGGGGAGCTGTTTTTT.

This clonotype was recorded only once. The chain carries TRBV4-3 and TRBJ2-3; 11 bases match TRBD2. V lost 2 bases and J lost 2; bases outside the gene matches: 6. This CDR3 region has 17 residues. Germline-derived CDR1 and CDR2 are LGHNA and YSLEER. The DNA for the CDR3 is TGCGCCAGCAGCCAAACTATAGCGGGAGGGCACACAGATACGCAGTATTTT. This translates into CASSQTIAGGHTDTQYF.